This paragraph reports one T cell receptor beta chain. Its antigen specificity is not known. Base quality data are lacking; no much larger clone is found one base away. Other DNA variants within this sample encode the same CDR3. In total, 500 to 700 healthy bone marrow donors made up the cohort. At the time of sampling, all cohort members were nominally healthy, though unrecorded immune exposures were likely present. The donor was CMV seropositive and belonged to the group of 250 to 300 seropositive cohort members. A peripheral blood sample was collected from each donor, and TCR beta sequencing was performed on peripheral blood mononuclear cells. The Qiagen DNeasy Blood Extraction Kit was used to extract genomic DNA from the blood cell samples. This record belongs to a study of cytomegalovirus exposure and HLA in healthy donors (dated by TCRdb to about 2017). For the wider study: In an earlier analysis of approximately 500 of the donors, 276 Gb of sequence data and about 110 million unique TCR beta sequences from about 190 million T cells were reported. An early release that covered roughly 600 HLA-typed donors contained around 300 gigabases of sequencing data and tens of millions of unique TCR sequences. Of the roughly 400 genotyped donors, about 80% fell in the genetic ancestry cluster associated with self-reported Caucasian donors. The aim of the study was to test whether cataloging public T cell receptors could identify signatures of past pathogen exposure. The study used immunosequencing to profile the T cell repertoires of 666 subjects and linked those repertoires to cytomegalovirus serostatus. Along with the roughly 610-subject first cohort, a separate validation cohort of roughly 110 different subjects was used. High-throughput TCR immunosequencing, statistical association of individual TCRs with disease status, and machine learning were combined to predict cytomegalovirus infection status. A later analysis re-analyzed previously published TCR beta repertoires from approximately 670 donors and added high-resolution HLA genotyping to study TCR occurrence patterns. Rather than drawing on any new phenotypic data, the later analysis identified candidate immune exposures from TCR beta sequences and the way those sequences occurred across donors. To decide whether each TCR beta V gene segment behaved as functional or pseudogenic, an earlier analysis of over 500 of the donors relied on high-throughput TCR beta sequencing. Donor age, sex, ethnicity and CMV serostatus were compiled alongside the repertoire data. A later genetic analysis took genome-wide SNP genotypes for about 55% of the roughly 670 donors and used that subset as a discovery cohort. All discovery cohort repertoires had been generated using a single sequencing platform. Class I and class II HLA loci were covered by the typing at four-digit resolution. Typing coverage varied by locus: roughly 620-640 donors for A, B, C, DRB1 and DQB1; roughly 510 for DQA1; more than 600 for DPA1; approximately 490 for DPB1. Five DR-DQ haplotypes were treated as single units for association and clustering because of strong linkage in the cohort. Among almost 400 genotyped donors of the cohort, an average of about 240,000 unique TCR beta nucleotide sequences were sequenced per donor, roughly 20% of them non-productive.

What the authors observed across the whole study: When HLA alleles, especially DR and DQ, strongly co-occurred, TCR associations were difficult to assign to individual alleles. Some IMGT-functional V segments, including TRBV6-2 and TRBV6-3, could not be distinguished by the 87-base-pair reads and were therefore excluded. Around 16 rarely observed V segments, including chromosome 9 orphons, were excluded from the earlier analysis of a few hundred of the donors because counts were too low. In a later analysis, TCR association rates were found to vary across HLA loci, with the most associated TCRs seen for DRB1 alleles and the fewest for HLA-C alleles. Because some donors lacked HLA typing at each locus, the association tests relied only on the typed subset. A further reported finding was that TCR beta sequences accurately predicted the HLA-A and HLA-B alleles for most subjects in the first cohort. Cytomegalovirus status was reported to be diagnosed by the classifier with high specificity and sensitivity in both the original and validation cohorts. Linkage disequilibrium might explain the correlated functional status among segregating V segments, but an unknown experimental factor could not be ruled out. For the cohort, immune exposure information was limited to CMV serostatus. A later genetic analysis associated a missense DCLRE1C variant with V-gene and J-gene trimming of TCR beta chains, and an independent cohort replicated the association. In an earlier analysis of some 540 of the donors, most TCR beta V segments appeared in productive rearrangements about 87% or about 30% of the time, broadly matching IMGT annotations. According to a later analysis, parvovirus B19, influenza, CMV and Epstein-Barr virus appeared linked to several top co-occurrence clusters. It was suggested by the authors that the approach could potentially be generalized to other disease states and immunological phenotypes. Sequencing depth was assumed to be roughly uniform across donors in the presence/absence analyses, though that assumption may not hold. The study gave a list of about 150 TCR beta chains associated with cytomegalovirus. This cohort had only TCR beta chains sequenced, and the lack of alpha or paired-chain data limited which features could be detected. In a later analysis, HLA-associated TCR beta chains showed more clonal expansion and lower generation probabilities than non-associated chains that were equally common. Most TCR sequences were seen in very few donors, while some public TCRs were found in many individuals. A later genetic analysis reported fewer N-insertions in productive TCRs among donors in an Asian-associated ancestry cluster than the roughly 620-donor mean. Specific HLA alleles were associated with 15,000 to 20,000 TCR beta sequences at a false discovery rate of 0.05 in a later analysis. A cluster of highly shared sequence variants was judged likely to be a technical artifact of the sequencing pipeline. In a later analysis, most CMV-associated TCR beta chains were found to appear HLA-restricted, with HLA associations seemingly driven largely by CMV exposure. Three of the identified cytomegalovirus-associated TCR beta chains were confirmed in vitro to be specific for cytomegalovirus antigens.

Libraries were made using the immunoSEQ multiplex PCR assay. The multiplex PCR relied on a mix of 60 forward primers for TCR Vbeta segments and 13 reverse primers for TCR Jbeta segments. The CDR3 region of rearranged TCR beta genes was amplified from genomic DNA with a multiplex PCR assay. The Illumina HiSeq System was used to sequence the amplified TCR beta libraries as 87-base-pair reads. Per the source publication's procedure: A later analysis counted about 80 million unique TCR beta chains across the 666 repertoires, and around 12 million of these chains were shared by at least two donors. Raw reads were error-corrected and collapsed into unique sequences by a nearest-neighbor algorithm in which closely related sequences were merged to remove PCR and sequencing errors. Alignment of CDR3 sequences to IMGT reference sequences was used to assign V, D and J gene segments. Each retained sequence needed at least a six-nucleotide match to both a V gene segment and a J gene segment. A rearrangement counted as productive if the CDR3 had no stop codons and remained in frame with V and J, and every other rearrangement counted as non-productive. Following IMGT convention, CDR3 was defined as the stretch from the second conserved V-encoded cysteine to the conserved J-encoded phenylalanine. Sequences without an unambiguous match to a single V gene segment were excluded from the earlier analysis of over 500 of the donors. An earlier analysis of roughly 590 of the donors called V segments functional above 56.7% productive rearrangements and segregating when the between-donor standard deviation exceeded 5%. A statistical classification framework was built to diagnose cytomegalovirus status from the catalog of TCR beta chain sequences. In a later analysis, V and J genes were assigned by comparing TCR nucleotide sequences against IMGT/GENE-DB human TR gene sequences. A later analysis assigned CDR3 sequences and most-parsimonious VDJ recombination scenarios with the TCRdist pipeline. A later analysis defined each TCR beta chain by its CDR3 amino acid sequence plus V-gene family, and excluded reads lacking a unique V-gene family. A later analysis removed roughly 590 highly shared, low-generation-probability nucleotide sequences to deal with suspected cross-contamination and a sequencing artifact. In a later analysis, a clonal expansion index for each public chain was calculated from normalized within-repertoire ranks of inferred template counts. Generation probabilities in a later analysis came from a VDJ recombination model fitted to out-of-frame rearrangements, and those results were checked against IGoR. Hypergeometric tests were used in a later analysis to score TCR-TCR, TCR-HLA and TCR-CMV co-occurrence, with a repertoire-size bias correction applied to the TCR pairs. A later analysis estimated false discovery rates by permuting HLA or CMV assignments 20 times. In a later analysis, co-occurring TCRs were grouped with DBSCAN, and TCRdist sequence similarity was added when clustering was performed within HLA-allele-positive subsets. Co-occurrence clustering excluded repertoires with fewer than 30,000 or more than 120,000 public chains, plus five with anomalous nucleotide sharing. In its TCRdb copy, this immuneACCESS table keeps in-frame sequences only and misses some clones. Where compared with another copy, unresolved V genes explain less than half of these, and the others have no known cause. The V and J calls and the clone size are those of that table, but D and trimming were determined from the DNA. The sample has approximately 190,000 clones on record, around 80% of them singletons. Together, the top ten hold roughly 6.3% of the sample.

The germline ends are 12 bases apart after V is trimmed by 2 bases and J by 1 base. The CDR3, from cysteine to phenylalanine, totals 16 residues. Solely the CDR3 DNA is kept, with 48 bases framed from the first base. In the germline V gene, CDR1 corresponds to KGHSH and CDR2 to LQKENI. The receptor's source is a man aged 35 to 55 in good health and CMV-seropositive. Recombination joined TRBV18 with TRBJ1-5, with a weak D call of TRBD1 (5 bases match). Sequencing was carried out using PBMCs. This receptor carries the CDR3 CASSPGQGGSNQPQHF. In nucleotides, the sequence is TGTGCCAGCTCACCAGGGCAGGGTGGGAGCAATCAGCCCCAGCATTTT.